Given below is one T cell receptor (beta chain) in context. The sample comes from a study of blood T cell repertoires in COVID-19. Deletions cut 5 bases from V and 3 bases from J, with 23 bases between. The CDR3 runs 18 residues. Looked up from germline, CDR1 is SEHNR and CDR2 is FQNEAQ (reference sequence). How the authors handled the data: Estimated nucleated cell counts came from reference gene primer amplification. Assay: immunoSEQ multiplex PCR; the TCRdb copy retains only in-frame clones and omits some. V and J calls and clone size are as listed in that table; D and trimming were resolved from the DNA. The table shows hundreds of thousands of clones, with approximately 90% occurring only once.

Sequencing used peripheral blood. The chain couples TRBV7-9 to TRBJ2-1, with a tentative D call TRBD2 (5 bases). The source of this sequence is a young woman who had recovered from COVID-19. CDR3 DNA sequence: TGTGCCAGCAGCCCCTTCCATCGGGGTCCCCCTGGCTACAATGAGCAGTTCTTC. This translates into CASSPFHRGPPGYNEQFF.